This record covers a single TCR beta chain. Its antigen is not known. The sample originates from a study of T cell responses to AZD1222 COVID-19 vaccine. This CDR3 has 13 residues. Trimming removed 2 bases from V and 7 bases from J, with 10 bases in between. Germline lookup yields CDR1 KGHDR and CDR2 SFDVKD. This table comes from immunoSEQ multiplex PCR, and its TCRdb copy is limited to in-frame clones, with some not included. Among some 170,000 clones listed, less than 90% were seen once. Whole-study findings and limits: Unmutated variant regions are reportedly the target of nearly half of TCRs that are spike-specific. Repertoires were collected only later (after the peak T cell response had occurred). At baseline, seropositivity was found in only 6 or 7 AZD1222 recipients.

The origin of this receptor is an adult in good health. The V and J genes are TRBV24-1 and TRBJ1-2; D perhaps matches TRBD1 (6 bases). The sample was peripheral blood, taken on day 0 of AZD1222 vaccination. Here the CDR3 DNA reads TGTGCCACCAGTGATTGGGGGCTTTCTGGCTACACCTTC. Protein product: CATSDWGLSGYTF.